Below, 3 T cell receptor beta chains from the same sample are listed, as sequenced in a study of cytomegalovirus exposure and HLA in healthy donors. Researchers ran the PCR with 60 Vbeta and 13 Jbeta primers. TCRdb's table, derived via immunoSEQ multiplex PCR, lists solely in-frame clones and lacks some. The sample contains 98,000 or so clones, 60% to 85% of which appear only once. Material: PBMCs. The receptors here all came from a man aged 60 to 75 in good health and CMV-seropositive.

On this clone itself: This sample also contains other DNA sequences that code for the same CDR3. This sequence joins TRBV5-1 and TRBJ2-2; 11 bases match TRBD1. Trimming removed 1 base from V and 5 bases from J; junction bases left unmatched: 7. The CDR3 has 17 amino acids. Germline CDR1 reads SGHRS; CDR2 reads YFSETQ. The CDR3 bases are TGCGCCAGCAGCTTGCCCGGACAGGGGGCGCGAACCGGGGAGCTGTTTTTT. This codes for CASSLPGQGARTGELFF. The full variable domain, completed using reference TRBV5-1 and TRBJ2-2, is KAGVTQTPRYLIKTRGQQVTLSCSPISGHRSVSWYQQTPGQGLQFLFEYFSETQRNKGNFPGRFSGRQFSNSRSEMNVSTLELGDSALYLCASSLPGQGARTGELFFGEGSRLTVL.

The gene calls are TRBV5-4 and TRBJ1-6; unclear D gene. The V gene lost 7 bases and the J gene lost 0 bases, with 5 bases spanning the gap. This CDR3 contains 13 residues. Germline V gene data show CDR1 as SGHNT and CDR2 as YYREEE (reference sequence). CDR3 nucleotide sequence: TGTGCCAGCCACAGCTCCTATAATTCACCCCTCCACTTT. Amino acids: CASHSSYNSPLHF.

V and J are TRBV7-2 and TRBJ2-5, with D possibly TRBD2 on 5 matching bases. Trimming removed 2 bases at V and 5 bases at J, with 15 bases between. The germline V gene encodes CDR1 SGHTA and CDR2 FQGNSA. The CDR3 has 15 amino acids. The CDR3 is CASSLRGRYGETQYF. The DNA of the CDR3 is TGTGCCAGCAGCTTACGGGGTCGGTATGGGGAGACCCAGTACTTC.